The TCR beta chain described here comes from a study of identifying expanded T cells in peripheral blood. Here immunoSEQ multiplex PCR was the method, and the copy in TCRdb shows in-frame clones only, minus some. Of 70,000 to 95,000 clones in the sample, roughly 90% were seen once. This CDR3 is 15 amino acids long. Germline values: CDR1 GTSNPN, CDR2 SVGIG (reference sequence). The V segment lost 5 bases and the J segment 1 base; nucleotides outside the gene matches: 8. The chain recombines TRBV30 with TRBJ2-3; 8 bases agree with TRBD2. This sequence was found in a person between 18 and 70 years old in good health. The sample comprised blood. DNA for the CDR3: TGTGCCTGGCCCTTTCGGGAGGGATGCACAGATACGCAGTATTTT. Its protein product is CAWPFREGCTDTQYF.